Listed below are T cell receptor beta chains from one sample, sequenced in a study of blood T cell repertoires in COVID-19. Sequencing was performed with immunoSEQ multiplex PCR; in TCRdb, only in-frame clones are kept and a portion is missing. The data hold about 27,000 clones, with 65% to 90% observed a single time. Material: peripheral blood. All receptors come from a man aged 65 to 79 with active COVID-19. Each CDR3 is given with its conserved first and last residue. D genes are given only for firm matches. Only part of the rows carry a size: once, few, many, or a class if the clone is expanded.

TRBV5-4	.	few	TRBJ2-3	TGTGCCAGCAGCTCCGTTGGCACAGATACGCAGTATTTT	CASSSVGTDTQYF
TRBV5-3	.	.	TRBJ2-3	TGTGCCAGAAGCTTTGGCGGTCACCCTAGCACAGATACGCAGTATTTT	CARSFGGHPSTDTQYF
TRBV21-1	.	.	TRBJ1-2	TGTGCCAGCAGCAAGTTTACAGGAAACTATGGCTACACCTTC	CASSKFTGNYGYTF
TRBV5-1	TRBD2	.	TRBJ2-5	TGCGCCAGCAGCTTGAGCGGGGGGGCCGAGGAGACCCAGTACTTC	CASSLSGGAEETQYF
TRBV24-1	TRBD1	.	TRBJ2-6	TGTGCCACCAGTGATTCCCTGGACAGGGGCTCTAACTCTGGGGCCAACGTCCTGACTTTC	CATSDSLDRGSNSGANVLTF
TRBV6-5	.	once	TRBJ2-5	TGTGCCACTGGGGGGCTTACAGGGAGGGTCGGGACCCAGTACTTC	CATGGLTGRVGTQYF
TRBV30	.	few	TRBJ1-2	TGTGCCTGGAGAAACACTGGCTACACCTTC	CAWRNTGYTF
TRBV2	TRBD1	once	TRBJ2-3	TGTGCCAGCAGCTCACAGGGGCGAGGAGATACGCAGTATTTT	CASSSQGRGDTQYF
TRBV2	.	.	TRBJ1-5	TGTGCCAGCAGTGTCGCCCGGTATAGCAATCAGCCCCAGCATTTT	CASSVARYSNQPQHF
TRBV25-1	.	.	TRBJ1-1	TGTGCCAGCAGTGAATATAAGTGGTATGAGACTGAAGCTTTCTTT	CASSEYKWYETEAFF
TRBV28	TRBD1	.	TRBJ2-3	TGTGCCAGCAGTTTATATGGGACAGGGATTGCTACGCAGTATTTT	CASSLYGTGIATQYF
TRBV5-6	.	.	TRBJ2-5	TGTGCCAGCAGGTACCTCCGGGACTTACGGCAAGAGACCCAGTACTTC	CASRYLRDLRQETQYF
TRBV6-6	.	.	TRBJ1-3	TGTGCCAGCAGCCGTAACAGGGATGGTGGAAACACCATATATTTT	CASSRNRDGGNTIYF
TRBV3-1/TRBV3-2	.	.	TRBJ2-7	TGTGCCAGCAGCCCGACAGCTACCTACGAGCAGTACTTC	CASSPTATYEQYF
TRBV28	TRBD2	.	TRBJ2-7	TGTGCCAGCAGCCCTAGCGGGAGCGGGGGCTACGAGCAGTACTTC	CASSPSGSGGYEQYF
TRBV28	.	few	TRBJ2-7	TGTGCCAGCAGTCCCCCTCGGGGGGCGTTGTACTTC	CASSPPRGALYF
TRBV15	.	once	TRBJ1-4	TGTGCCACCAGCAGGCCGGGGGAACTTAATGAAAAACTGTTTTTT	CATSRPGELNEKLFF
TRBV9	.	.	TRBJ2-1	TGTGCCAGCGGGAAACGAGGGAATGAGCAGTTCTTC	CASGKRGNEQFF
TRBV6-5	.	.	TRBJ1-2	TGTGCCAGCAGCGTCGCGGATGGCTACACCTTC	CASSVADGYTF
TRBV7-8	TRBD1	.	TRBJ1-2	TGTGCCAGCAGCCCGAGGGACAGGGGCGACTATGGCTACACCTTC	CASSPRDRGDYGYTF
TRBV7-3	TRBD2	.	TRBJ2-7	TGTGCCAGCAGCTTAGGAGCGGGGTACTACGAGCAGTACTTC	CASSLGAGYYEQYF
TRBV5-1	TRBD1	.	TRBJ1-2	TGCGCCAGCAGCTTGGGCGGGACAGGGAAGTTTAATGGCTACACCTTC	CASSLGGTGKFNGYTF
TRBV28	.	.	TRBJ2-5	TGTGCCAGCGGTCTCTGGGGCCGAAAAGAGACCCAGTACTTC	CASGLWGRKETQYF
TRBV12-3/TRBV12-4	.	.	TRBJ1-2	TGTGCCAGCAGTTTTGGGGCGCGGGGCTACACCTTC	CASSFGARGYTF
TRBV5-1	TRBD1	.	TRBJ1-2	TGCGCCAGCAGCAGCGGACAGGGAAGCTATGGCTACACCTTC	CASSSGQGSYGYTF
TRBV5-1	TRBD1	.	TRBJ2-7	TGCGCCAGCAGCTTGACCCCGGGACAGGGGGTCGAGCAGTACTTC	CASSLTPGQGVEQYF
TRBV19	TRBD2	.	TRBJ2-1	TGTGCCAGTAGTATAGATCACGTGGGACTAGTTTACAATGAGCAGTTCTTC	CASSIDHVGLVYNEQFF
TRBV4-1	.	.	TRBJ1-6	TGCGCCAGCAGCCAAGATAGGGGCAAAGGGGACTATAATTCACCCCTCCACTTT	CASSQDRGKGDYNSPLHF
TRBV5-8	.	.	TRBJ1-1	TGTGCCAGCTGGCCGACTTGGAACACTGAAGCTTTCTTT	CASWPTWNTEAFF
TRBV18	TRBD1	once	TRBJ1-1	TGTGCCAGCTCCAGGACAGGGGGGAACACTGAAGCTTTCTTT	CASSRTGGNTEAFF
TRBV19	TRBD2	.	TRBJ2-5	TGTGCCAGTAGTGTGACTAGCGGGATCGAGACCCAGTACTTC	CASSVTSGIETQYF
TRBV5-1	TRBD2	.	TRBJ2-3	TGCGCCAGCAGCTCGCAACCGGGACTAGGGACAGATACGCAGTATTTT	CASSSQPGLGTDTQYF
TRBV5-1	.	.	TRBJ2-1	TGCGCCAGCAGCGCGGACCCGGAGGGCAATGAGCAGTTCTTC	CASSADPEGNEQFF
TRBV5-8	TRBD2	.	TRBJ2-3	TGTGCCAGCAGCTTACTAGCGGGGCGTTCAGATACGCAGTATTTT	CASSLLAGRSDTQYF
TRBV19	TRBD1	.	TRBJ1-5	TGTGCCAGTACCGCGGGACAGGGGGGAATTTTTAATCAGCCCCAGCATTTT	CASTAGQGGIFNQPQHF
TRBV5-1	TRBD1	few	TRBJ1-3	TGCGCCAGCAGCTCGGGACAGCCCTCTGGAAACACCATATATTTT	CASSSGQPSGNTIYF
TRBV2	.	few	TRBJ2-7	TGTGCCAGCAGTGAGTCCCTAGGGAGGACCTACGAGCAGTACTTC	CASSESLGRTYEQYF
TRBV10-3	TRBD2	.	TRBJ2-5	TGTGCCATCTCAGCGGGGGAAGAAGAGACCCAGTACTTC	CAISAGEEETQYF
TRBV15	.	.	TRBJ2-5	TGTGCCACCAGCAGGGGGCCCCAAGAGACCCAGTACTTC	CATSRGPQETQYF
TRBV5-1	.	.	TRBJ2-7	TGCGCCAGCAGGCGGGACTCAAGGGCAACCTACGAGCAGTACTTC	CASRRDSRATYEQYF
TRBV25-1	TRBD1	.	TRBJ2-7	TGTGCCAGCAGGGGGACAGGGACCCACGAGCAGTACTTC	CASRGTGTHEQYF
TRBV27	.	.	TRBJ2-3	TGTGCCAGCAGTTTATCTCAGGGGCGCACAGATACGCAGTATTTT	CASSLSQGRTDTQYF
TRBV5-1	.	once	TRBJ1-6	TGCGCCAGCAGCGACGGGACATTTAATTCACCCCTCCACTTT	CASSDGTFNSPLHF
TRBV29-1	.	.	TRBJ1-4	TGCAGCGTCGCGGACGGGGCAACTAATGAAAAACTGTTTTTT	CSVADGATNEKLFF
TRBV6-5	.	.	TRBJ1-5	TGTGCCAGCAGCCTCTCCAGGGGAAGCAATCAGCCCCAGCATTTT	CASSLSRGSNQPQHF
TRBV19	.	.	TRBJ1-6	TGTGCCAGTAGTCCTAGGCCGAATTCACCCCTCCACTTT	CASSPRPNSPLHF
TRBV6-5	.	once	TRBJ1-5	TGTGCCAGCAGGTCATACAGAACCAATCAGCCCCAGCATTTT	CASRSYRTNQPQHF
TRBV5-1	TRBD1	.	TRBJ2-2	TGCGCCAGCAGCCTGGACAGGGTAAAGACCGGGGAGCTGTTTTTT	CASSLDRVKTGELFF
TRBV5-1	TRBD1	.	TRBJ1-2	TGCGCCAGCAGCTCCGGGACAGCGACTAACTATGGCTACACCTTC	CASSSGTATNYGYTF
TRBV6-5	TRBD1	once	TRBJ2-5	TGTGCCAGCAGTACAGGGGGGACCCAGTACTTC	CASSTGGTQYF
TRBV3-1/TRBV3-2	TRBD1	.	TRBJ2-2	TGTGCCAGCAGCAGGCGGACAGGGAACACCGGGGAGCTGTTTTTT	CASSRRTGNTGELFF
TRBV2	.	.	TRBJ2-3	TGTGCCAGCAGTGACAGGGCCAGCACAGATACGCAGTATTTT	CASSDRASTDTQYF
TRBV2	.	.	TRBJ1-2	TGTGCCAGCGTGTCCCCGGGAGGCTATGGCTACACCTTC	CASVSPGGYGYTF